This T cell receptor beta chain was profiled in a study of shared T cell receptors in the human thymus. Only one count was recorded for this clone. Trimming cost V 3 bases and J 3 bases, with 9 bases left between them. CDR1 is MDHEN and CDR2 is SYDVKM in the germline V gene. CDR3 length: 13 amino acids. The table came from immunoSEQ multiplex PCR; TCRdb's copy has only in-frame clones and leaves some out. The sample has more than 550,000 clones; more than 75% are singletons. These data also featured in a second study, about human thymus T cells.

The chain is built from TRBV28 and TRBJ2-7; TRBD2 might be the D (5 bases). What was sequenced was thymocytes. The sequence was obtained from a boy under three years old with a congenital heart defect. CDR3 sequence (DNA): TGTGCCAGCAGTTTTGGGAGCTTCTACGAGCAGTACTTC. Protein product: CASSFGSFYEQYF. Full variable domain (outside the CDR3, taken from reference TRBV28 and TRBJ2-7): DVKVTQSSRYLVKRTGEKVFLECVQDMDHENMFWYRQDPGLGLRLIYFSYDVKMKEKGDIPEGYSVSREKKERFSLILESASTNQTSMYLCASSFGSFYEQYFGPGTRLTVT.